The 11 T cell receptor beta chains below come from one sample, sequenced in a study of T cells in Graves' hyperthyroidism and ophthalmopathy. The investigators amplified TCR beta CDR3 regions from RNA transcripts. The HTBI primer set drove a first-round RT-PCR of the TCR CDR3. TCRdb re-called the multiplex PCR reads with MiXCR, one entry per CDR3 protein. The sample holds roughly 740,000 distinct CDR3 sequences, about a sixth seen once. Sequencing input: blood. These TCRs come from a man aged 18 to 30 with Graves' hyperthyroidism.

This clonotype came up many times. The chain is built from TRBV24-1 and TRBJ2-3; weak D call: TRBD2 (7 bases). Germline V gene sequence: CDR1 KGHDR, CDR2 SFDVKD. The V and J ends lost 4 bases and 5 bases respectively, with 21 bases between them. The CDR3 has 17 amino acids. In DNA, the CDR3 is TGTGCCACCAGTGACCGACTGGGGGCGGGAGAAAAAGATACGCAGTATTTT. It translates to CATSDRLGAGEKDTQYF.

This clonotype was observed many times. The rearrangement links TRBV5-5 to TRBJ1-1; D not certain. CDR1 is SGHKS, CDR2 YYEKEE, per germline (reference sequence). CDR3 length equals 13 residues. V shed 6 bases and J shed 6 bases, with 15 bases lying between them. The CDR3 here is CASTELLDAEAFF. The CDR3 coding sequence is TGTGCCAGCACGGAACTTTTGGACGCTGAAGCTTTCTTT.

This clonotype was seen ten or more times. The chain carries TRBV16 and TRBJ1-2; D perhaps matches TRBD1 (5 bases). CDR1 and CDR2 (germline): KGHSY, FQNENV. The CDR3 spans 12 residues. The V and J ends lost 2 bases and 6 bases respectively, with 7 bases between them. DNA for the CDR3: TGTGCCAGCAGCCAACAGGGAAATGGCTACACCTTC. Protein: CASSQQGNGYTF.

This clonotype was picked up a small number of times. V gene TRBV7-9 combines with J gene TRBJ2-7, with D possibly being TRBD1 (5 bases). The CDR3 extends over 13 amino acids. With 7 bases removed from V and 7 bases from J, the gap between germline ends came to 17 bases. The germline V gene has CDR1 SEHNR and CDR2 FQNEAQ (reference sequence). CDR3 sequence reads: CASTYLDSGEQYF. CDR3 DNA: TGTGCCAGCACCTACCTTGACAGTGGGGAGCAGTACTTC.

This clonotype was detected ten times or more. V is TRBV12-3 or TRBV12-4 and J is TRBJ2-1; no firm D call. Between the trimmed V and J ends, which lost 10 bases and 0 bases, there was a span of 13 bases. The CDR3 spans 14 residues. The CDR3 sequence: CATARTSSYNEQFF. Here the CDR3 DNA reads TGTGCCACCGCGCGGACGAGCTCCTACAATGAGCAGTTCTTC.

This clonotype was recorded at least ten times. The chain joins TRBV11-1 to TRBJ2-7; 10 nucleotides agree with TRBD1. The CDR3 length is 15 residues. V gave up 5 bases and J gave up 5 bases; unmatched junction bases: 9. Germline-derived CDR1 and CDR2 are SGHAT and FQDESV (reference sequence). The CDR3 nucleotides are TGTGCCAGCAGCCCACCCGGGACAGGGGAAGACGAGCAGTACTTC. It is translated as CASSPPGTGEDEQYF.

The chain uses TRBV30 and TRBJ1-4; 7 nucleotides line up with TRBD1. CDR1 GTSNPN and CDR2 SVGIG come from the germline V gene (reference sequence). The CDR3 totals 13 residues. CDR3 nucleotides: TGTGCTTTTTCCCGGGACAGACATGAAAAACTGTTTTTT. Amino acid sequence: CAFSRDRHEKLFF. Full variable domain (remainder filled in from reference TRBV30 and TRBJ1-4): SQTIHQWPATLVQPVGSPLSLECTVEGTSNPNLYWYRQAAGRGLQLLFYSVGIGQISSEVPQNLSASRPQDRQFILSSKKLLLSDSGFYLCAFSRDRHEKLFFGSGTQLSVL.

Many counts were recorded for this clonotype. At one boundary the junction diverges from the germline segment, which might be a read error. V usage is TRBV28 and J usage is TRBJ1-5; D is unresolved. Germline V CDR1 and CDR2: MDHEN, SYDVKM. There are 14 residues in the CDR3. The CDR3 nucleotides are TGTGCCAGCAGTTACGGGATTAGCTATCAGCCCCAGCATTTT. Translation gives CASSYGISYQPQHF.

This clonotype was found many times. J is TRBJ2-3 and V is TRBV7-2; perhaps TRBD2 as D (7 bases). The germline V gene has CDR1 SGHTA and CDR2 FQGNSA. This CDR3 region has 14 residues. Trimming left V 5 bases short and J 4 bases short, with 13 bases between. Here the CDR3 reads CASSLLGGADTQYF. The CDR3 region has the DNA TGTGCCAGCAGCCTCTTAGGGGGGGCAGATACGCAGTATTTT.

The CDR3 reads CASSSLQGAFGDTQYF. The CDR3 nucleotides are TGTGCCAGCAGCTCACTACAGGGGGCGTTCGGAGATACGCAGTATTTT. The gene calls are TRBV11-2 and TRBJ2-3; 9 positions match TRBD1. The CDR3 sequence is 16 residues long. Germline V gene lookup returns CDR1 SGHAT and CDR2 FQNNGV. Unmatched junction bases numbered 10, after V lost 4 bases and J lost 5 bases.

This clonotype was recorded at least ten times. The CDR3: CASSSALAGVGNEQFF. The CDR3 region has the DNA TGCGCCAGCAGCTCGGCCCTAGCGGGAGTGGGGAATGAGCAGTTCTTC. The rearrangement joins TRBV5-1 to TRBJ2-1, with 10 bases aligning to TRBD2. This CDR3 is built from 16 residues. Per germline, CDR1 SGHRS and CDR2 YFSETQ. V lost 3 bases, J lost 7 bases, and 10 bases stayed unmatched.